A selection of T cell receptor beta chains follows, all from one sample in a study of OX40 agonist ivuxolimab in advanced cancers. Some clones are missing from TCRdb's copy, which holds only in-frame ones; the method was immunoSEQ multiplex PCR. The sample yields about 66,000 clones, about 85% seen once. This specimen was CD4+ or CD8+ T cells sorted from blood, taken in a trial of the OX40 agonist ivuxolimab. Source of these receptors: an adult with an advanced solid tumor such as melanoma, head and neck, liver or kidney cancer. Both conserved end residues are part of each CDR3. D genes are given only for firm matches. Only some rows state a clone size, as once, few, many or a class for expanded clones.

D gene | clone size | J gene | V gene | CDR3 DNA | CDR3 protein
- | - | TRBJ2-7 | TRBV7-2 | TGTGCCAGCAGCTTAATCGGCCTAAAGCGGGCAAGCTCCTACGAGCAGTACTTC | CASSLIGLKRASSYEQYF
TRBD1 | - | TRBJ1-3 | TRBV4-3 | TGCGCCAGCAGCCAAGAACAGGGGGCTGGAAACACCATATATTTT | CASSQEQGAGNTIYF
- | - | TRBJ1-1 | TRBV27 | TGTGCCAGCAGTTTATCAGGTGGGAGGGGTGAGACTGAAGCTTTCTTT | CASSLSGGRGETEAFF
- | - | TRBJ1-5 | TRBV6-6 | TGTGCCAGCAGCCCCGGGACTGCGGGTCAGCCCCAGCATTTT | CASSPGTAGQPQHF
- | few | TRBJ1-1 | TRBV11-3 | TGTGCCAGCAGCTTATCTGCCGGGGGCACTGAAGCTTTCTTT | CASSLSAGGTEAFF
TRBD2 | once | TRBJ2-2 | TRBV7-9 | TGTGCCAGCAGCCCCTTAGTAGCGGGGTACACCGGGGAGCTGTTTTTT | CASSPLVAGYTGELFF
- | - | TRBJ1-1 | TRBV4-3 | TGCGCCAGCAGCCAAGGGGGCGGAGGGACTGAAGCTTTCTTT | CASSQGGGGTEAFF
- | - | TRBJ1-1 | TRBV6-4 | TGTGCCAGCACCAAGGGTCCTGGGAACACTGAAGCTTTCTTT | CASTKGPGNTEAFF
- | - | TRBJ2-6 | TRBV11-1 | TGTGCCAGCAGGTCGGGGGCCTTTGGGGCCAACGTCCTGACTTTC | CASRSGAFGANVLTF
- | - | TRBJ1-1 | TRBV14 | TGTGCCAGCAGTCCGTCGGGGCTGATGAACACTGAAGCTTTCTTT | CASSPSGLMNTEAFF